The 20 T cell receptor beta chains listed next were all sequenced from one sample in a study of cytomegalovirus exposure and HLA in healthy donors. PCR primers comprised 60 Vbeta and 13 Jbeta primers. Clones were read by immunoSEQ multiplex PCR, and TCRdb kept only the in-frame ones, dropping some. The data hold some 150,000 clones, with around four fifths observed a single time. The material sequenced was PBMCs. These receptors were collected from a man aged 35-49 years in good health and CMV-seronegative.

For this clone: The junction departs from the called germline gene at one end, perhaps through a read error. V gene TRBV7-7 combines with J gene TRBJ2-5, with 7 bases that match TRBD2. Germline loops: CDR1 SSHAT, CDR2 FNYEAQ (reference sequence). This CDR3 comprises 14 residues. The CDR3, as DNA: TGTGCTAGCAGCCCCCGGGGGGTTGGTGAGACCCAGTACTTC. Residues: CASSPRGVGETQYF.

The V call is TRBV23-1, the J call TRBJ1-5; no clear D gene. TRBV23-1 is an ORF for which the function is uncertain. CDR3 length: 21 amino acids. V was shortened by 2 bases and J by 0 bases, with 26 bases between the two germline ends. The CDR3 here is CASSQPTRTQVGGHSNQPQHF. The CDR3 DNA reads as TGCGCCAGCAGTCAACCCACACGGACGCAAGTAGGAGGCCATAGCAATCAGCCCCAGCATTTT.

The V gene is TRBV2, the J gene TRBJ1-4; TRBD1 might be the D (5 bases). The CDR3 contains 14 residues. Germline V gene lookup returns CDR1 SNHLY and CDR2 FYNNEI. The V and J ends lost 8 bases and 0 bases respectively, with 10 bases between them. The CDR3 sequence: CASGGGATNEKLFF. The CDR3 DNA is TGTGCCAGCGGAGGAGGGGCAACTAATGAAAAACTGTTTTTT.

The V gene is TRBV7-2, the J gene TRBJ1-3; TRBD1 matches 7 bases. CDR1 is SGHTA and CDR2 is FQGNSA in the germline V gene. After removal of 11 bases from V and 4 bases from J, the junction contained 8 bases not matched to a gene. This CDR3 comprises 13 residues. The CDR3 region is CAGQASTGNTIYF. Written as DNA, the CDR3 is TGTGCCGGACAGGCCTCTACGGGAAACACCATATATTTT. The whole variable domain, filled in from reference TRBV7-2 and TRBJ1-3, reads GAGVSQSPSNKVTEKGKDVELRCDPISGHTALYWYRQSLGQGLEFLIYFQGNSAPDKSGLPSDRFSAERTGGSVSTLTIQRTQQEDSAVYLCAGQASTGNTIYFGEGSWLTVV.

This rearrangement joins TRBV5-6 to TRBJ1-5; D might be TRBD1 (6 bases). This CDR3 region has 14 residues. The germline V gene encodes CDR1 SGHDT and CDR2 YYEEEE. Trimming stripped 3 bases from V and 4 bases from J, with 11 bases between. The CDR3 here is CASSSRGTNQPQHF. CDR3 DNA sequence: TGTGCCAGCAGCTCGAGGGGGACGAATCAGCCCCAGCATTTT. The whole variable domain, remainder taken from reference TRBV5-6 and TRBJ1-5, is DAGVTQSPTHLIKTRGQQVTLRCSPKSGHDTVSWYQQALGQGPQFIFQYYEEEERQRGNFPDRFSGHQFPNYSSELNVNALLLGDSALYLCASSSRGTNQPQHFGDGTRLSIL.

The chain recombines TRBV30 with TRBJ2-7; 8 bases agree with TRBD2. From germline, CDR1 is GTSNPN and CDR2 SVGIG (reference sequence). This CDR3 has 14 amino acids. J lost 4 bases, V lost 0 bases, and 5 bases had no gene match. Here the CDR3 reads CAWSVSGGDYEQYF. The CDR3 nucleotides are TGTGCCTGGAGTGTTTCGGGGGGGGATTACGAGCAGTACTTC.

The CDR3 sequence: CASSPASGGGEQFF. DNA of the CDR3: TGCGCCAGCAGCCCCGCTAGCGGGGGAGGTGAGCAGTTCTTC. The V gene is TRBV5-1, the J gene TRBJ2-1; 10 bases align to TRBD2. The CDR3 consists of 14 residues. The germline V gene has CDR1 SGHRS and CDR2 YFSETQ. V gave up 4 bases and J gave up 9 bases; unmatched junction bases: 7. Full variable domain (missing parts from reference TRBV5-1 and TRBJ2-1): KAGVTQTPRYLIKTRGQQVTLSCSPISGHRSVSWYQQTPGQGLQFLFEYFSETQRNKGNFPGRFSGRQFSNSRSEMNVSTLELGDSALYLCASSPASGGGEQFFGPGTRLTVL.

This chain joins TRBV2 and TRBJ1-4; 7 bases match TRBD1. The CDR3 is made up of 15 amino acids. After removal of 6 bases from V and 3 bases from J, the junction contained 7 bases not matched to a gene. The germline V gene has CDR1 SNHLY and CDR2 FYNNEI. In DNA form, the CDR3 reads TGTGCCAGCAGCCAAGACAGGGCTGCTAATGAAAAACTGTTTTTT. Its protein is CASSQDRAANEKLFF.

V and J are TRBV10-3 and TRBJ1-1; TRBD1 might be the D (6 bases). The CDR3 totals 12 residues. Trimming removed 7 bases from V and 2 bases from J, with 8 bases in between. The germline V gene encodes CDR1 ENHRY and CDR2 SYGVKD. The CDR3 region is CAITGGNTEAFF. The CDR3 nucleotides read TGTGCCATCACGGGGGGCAACACTGAAGCTTTCTTT.

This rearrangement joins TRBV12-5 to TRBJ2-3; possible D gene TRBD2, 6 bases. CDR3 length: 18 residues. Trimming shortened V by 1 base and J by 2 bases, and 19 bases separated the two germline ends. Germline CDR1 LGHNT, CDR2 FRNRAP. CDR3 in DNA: TGTGCTAGTGGTTTGGCACCCAAGGAGGGCCCGGCCACAGATACGCAGTATTTT. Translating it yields CASGLAPKEGPATDTQYF.

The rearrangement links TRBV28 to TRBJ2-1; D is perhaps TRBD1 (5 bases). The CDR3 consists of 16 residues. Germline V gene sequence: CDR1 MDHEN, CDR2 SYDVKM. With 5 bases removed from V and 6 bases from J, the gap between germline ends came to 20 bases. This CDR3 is CASSTRQPPLTNEQFF. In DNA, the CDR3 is TGTGCCAGCAGTACCCGACAGCCTCCCCTAACCAATGAGCAGTTCTTC.

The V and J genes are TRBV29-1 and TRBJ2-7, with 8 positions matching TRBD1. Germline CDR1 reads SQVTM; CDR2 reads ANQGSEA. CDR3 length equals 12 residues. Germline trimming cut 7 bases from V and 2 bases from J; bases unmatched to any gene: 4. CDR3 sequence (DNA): TGCAGCGCCGGACAGGGTACCTACGAGCAGTACTTC. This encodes CSAGQGTYEQYF.

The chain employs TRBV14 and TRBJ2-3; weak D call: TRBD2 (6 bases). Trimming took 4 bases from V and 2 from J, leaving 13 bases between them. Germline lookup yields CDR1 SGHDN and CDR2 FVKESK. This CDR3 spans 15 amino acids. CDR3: CASSPLRLVTDTQYF. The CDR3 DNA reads TGTGCCAGCAGCCCACTTCGACTAGTCACAGATACGCAGTATTTT.

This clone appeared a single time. The chain's CDR3 is CASRLGQGDYGYTF. CDR3 in DNA: TGTGCCTCCAGACTAGGGCAGGGTGACTATGGCTACACCTTC. The rearrangement uses TRBV19 and TRBJ1-2; possible D gene TRBD1, 5 bases. V lost 11 bases and J 3 bases, leaving 19 bases between the germline ends. From germline, CDR1 is LNHDA and CDR2 SQIVND (reference sequence). The CDR3 runs to 14 residues.

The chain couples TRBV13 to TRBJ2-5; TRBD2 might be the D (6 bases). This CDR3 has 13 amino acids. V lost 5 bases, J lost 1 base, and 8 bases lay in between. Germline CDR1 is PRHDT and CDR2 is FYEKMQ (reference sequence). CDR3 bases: TGTGCCAGCAGCGCCGGGGGCCAAGAGACCCAGTACTTC. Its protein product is CASSAGGQETQYF.

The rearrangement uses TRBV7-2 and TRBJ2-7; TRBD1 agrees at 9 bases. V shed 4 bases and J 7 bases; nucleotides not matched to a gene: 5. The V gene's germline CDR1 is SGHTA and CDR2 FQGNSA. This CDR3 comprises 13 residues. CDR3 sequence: CASSSGTGREQYF. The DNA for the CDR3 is TGTGCCAGCAGCTCCGGGACAGGGAGGGAGCAGTACTTC.

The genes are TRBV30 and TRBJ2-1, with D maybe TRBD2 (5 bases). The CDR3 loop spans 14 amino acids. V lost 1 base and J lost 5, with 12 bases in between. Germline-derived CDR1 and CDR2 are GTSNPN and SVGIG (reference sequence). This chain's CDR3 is CAWSALVSHNEQFF. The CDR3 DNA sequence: TGTGCCTGGAGTGCACTAGTGAGCCACAATGAGCAGTTCTTC.

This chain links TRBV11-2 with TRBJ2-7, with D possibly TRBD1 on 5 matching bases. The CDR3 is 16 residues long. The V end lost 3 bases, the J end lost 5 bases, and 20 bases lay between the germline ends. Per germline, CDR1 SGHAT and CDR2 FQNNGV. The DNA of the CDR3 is TGTGCCAGCAGCTTCCAACGACAGACGCCCTGGGACGAGCAGTACTTC. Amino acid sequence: CASSFQRQTPWDEQYF. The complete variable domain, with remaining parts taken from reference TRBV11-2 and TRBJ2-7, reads EAGVAQSPRYKIIEKRQSVAFWCNPISGHATLYWYQQILGQGPKLLIQFQNNGVVDDSQLPKDRFSAERLKGVDSTLKIQPAKLEDSAVYLCASSFQRQTPWDEQYFGPGTRLTVT.

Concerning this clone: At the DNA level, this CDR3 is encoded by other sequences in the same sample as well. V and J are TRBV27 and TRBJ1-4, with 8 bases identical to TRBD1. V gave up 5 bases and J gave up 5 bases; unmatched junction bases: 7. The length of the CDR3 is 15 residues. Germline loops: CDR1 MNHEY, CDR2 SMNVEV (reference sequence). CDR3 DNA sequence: TGTGCCAGCAGTCACGACACAGGGGGGAATGAAAAACTGTTTTTT. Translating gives CASSHDTGGNEKLFF.

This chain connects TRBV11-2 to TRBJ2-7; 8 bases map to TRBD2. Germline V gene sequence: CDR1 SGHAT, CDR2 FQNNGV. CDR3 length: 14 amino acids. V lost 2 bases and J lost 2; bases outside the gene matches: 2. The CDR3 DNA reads TGTGCCAGCAGCTTACGGGAGGGGGCCTACGAGCAGTACTTC. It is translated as CASSLREGAYEQYF.